These 10 T cell receptor beta chains originate from one sample sequenced in a study of blood T cells in healthy people across ages. For the second PCR, which ran for roughly 6 to 12 cycles, a sample-barcoded 5' primer and a J-beta primer mix were used. From the 5' RACE reads, TCRdb called clonotypes with MiXCR, one entry per CDR3 protein. The top ten clones hold roughly 12% of a sample with around 1.5 million distinct CDR3 sequences, 30% to 35% of them seen once. Sequencing was performed on blood. The receptors were sampled from a woman in her twenties or thirties in good health.

This clonotype was observed a handful of times. V gene TRBV7-8 combines with J gene TRBJ1-5; 8 positions match TRBD1. V gave up 2 bases and J gave up 0 bases; unmatched junction bases: 9. Germline CDR1 and CDR2: SGHVS and FQNEAQ. There are 18 residues in the CDR3. The CDR3 is CASSLFNSQGASNQPQHF. The CDR3 nucleotides are TGTGCCAGCAGCTTATTTAACTCCCAGGGGGCTAGCAATCAGCCCCAGCATTTT.

As regards this clonotype: This may arise from a read error, as a much more abundant clone is one base away. The CDR3 region has the DNA TGTGCCACCAGCAGAGAGCTACTAGCGGGTACAGATACGCAGTATTTT. It codes for CATSRELLAGTDTQYF. The chain joins TRBV15 to TRBJ2-3, with 9 bases matching TRBD2. Germline CDR1 LNHNV, CDR2 YYDKDF (reference sequence). Trimming cost V 0 bases and J 3 bases; bases outside gene matches: 4. CDR3 length equals 16 residues.

J is TRBJ2-1 and V is TRBV21-1. TRBV21-1 is a pseudogene locus. This CDR3 spans 14 amino acids. DNA for the CDR3: TGTGCCAGCAGCAGCGTATACACTGACAATGTGCAGTTCTTC. Translation gives CASSSVYTDNVQFF.

This clonotype was observed a handful of times. The chain uses TRBV27 and TRBJ2-5, with 8 bases matching TRBD1. CDR3 length: 15 amino acids. Germline CDR1 reads MNHEY; CDR2 reads SMNVEV (reference sequence). The ends lost 5 bases at V and 11 bases at J; junction bases unmatched: 16. CDR3 coding DNA: TGTGCCAGCAGTGCGCGACAGGGGTTCTATTGGGAGCAGTACTTC. Its translation is CASSARQGFYWEQYF.

In this sample, this clonotype turned up a few times. CDR3 amino acids: CSARDLRRPNTEAFF. CDR3 nucleotide sequence: TGCAGTGCTAGAGATCTACGGCGACCGAACACTGAAGCTTTCTTT. The rearrangement joins TRBV20-1 to TRBJ1-1; unclear D gene. V lost 0 bases and J lost 1, with 12 bases in between. The CDR3 is 15 amino acids. Germline V gene lookup returns CDR1 DFQATT and CDR2 SNEGSKA (reference sequence).

This clonotype was seen only once. J is TRBJ2-7 and V is TRBV14; possible D gene TRBD1, 5 bases. In germline, CDR1 is SGHDN, CDR2 FVKESK. This CDR3 comprises 14 residues. V lost 1 base to trimming and J lost 3 bases, with 10 bases between them. In DNA, the CDR3 is TGTGCCAGCAGCCAAGTTGGGGCTCGCTACGAGCAGTACTTC. Translation gives CASSQVGARYEQYF. Filled out from reference TRBV14 and TRBJ2-7, the complete variable domain reads EAGVTQFPSHSVIEKGQTVTLRCDPISGHDNLYWYRRVMGKEIKFLLHFVKESKQDESGMPNNRFLAERTGGTYSTLKVQPAELEDSGVYFCASSQVGARYEQYFGPGTRLTVT.

This clonotype was counted many times. V usage is TRBV20-1 and J usage is TRBJ1-1; D ambiguous. Germline assignment: CDR1 DFQATT and CDR2 SNEGSKA (reference sequence). V was shortened by 0 bases and J by 8 bases, with 16 bases between the two germline ends. The CDR3 covers 14 residues. CDR3 in amino acids: CSARDQLWSGEAFF. The CDR3 DNA reads TGCAGTGCTAGAGATCAGTTGTGGTCCGGCGAAGCTTTCTTT.

The gene calls are TRBV20-1 and TRBJ2-1; D not resolved. CDR1 and CDR2 (germline): DFQATT, SNEGSKA (reference sequence). CDR3 size: 12 residues. The CDR3 DNA reads as TGCAGCGGCTTAGGGTTCTACAATGAGCAGTTCTTC. It is translated as CSGLGFYNEQFF.

The chain is built from TRBV6-5 and TRBJ2-1; D perhaps matches TRBD2 (7 bases). The germline V gene has CDR1 MNHEY and CDR2 SVGAGI. CDR3 length equals 18 residues. Trimming took off 4 bases at V and 8 bases at J, with 27 bases between the two ends. The CDR3 DNA sequence: TGTGCCAGCAGTTCGATTGGGGGGGGGCCCGAGACACCTCATGAGCAGTTCTTC. This translates into CASSSIGGGPETPHEQFF.

This clonotype occurred once. The V and J genes are TRBV6-5 and TRBJ2-5; 9 nucleotides agree with TRBD2. Germline-derived CDR1 and CDR2 are MNHEY and SVGAGI. Unmatched junction bases numbered 5, after V lost 5 bases and J lost 4 bases. This CDR3 has 14 amino acids. The CDR3 reads CASSPVAGAETQYF. CDR3 DNA: TGTGCCAGCAGTCCTGTAGCGGGGGCAGAGACCCAGTACTTC.